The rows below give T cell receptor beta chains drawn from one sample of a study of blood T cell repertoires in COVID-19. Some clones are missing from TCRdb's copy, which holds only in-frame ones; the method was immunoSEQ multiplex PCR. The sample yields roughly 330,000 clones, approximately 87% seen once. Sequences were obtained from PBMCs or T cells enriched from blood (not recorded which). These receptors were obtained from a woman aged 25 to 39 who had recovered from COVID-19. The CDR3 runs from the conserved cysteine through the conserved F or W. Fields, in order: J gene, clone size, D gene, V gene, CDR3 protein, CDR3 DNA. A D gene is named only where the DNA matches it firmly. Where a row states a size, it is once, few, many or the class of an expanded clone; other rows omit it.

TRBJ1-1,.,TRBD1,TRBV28,CASSPDPGQVNTEAFF,TGTGCCAGCAGTCCCGACCCGGGACAGGTGAACACTGAAGCTTTCTTT
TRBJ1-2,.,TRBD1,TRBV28,CASSLRTGQDTDYGYTF,TGTGCCAGCAGTCTGAGGACAGGGCAGGACACGGACTATGGCTACACCTTC
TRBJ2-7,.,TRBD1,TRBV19,CASSAATGGPLWEQYF,TGTGCCAGTAGTGCCGCAACAGGGGGCCCTTTGTGGGAGCAGTACTTC
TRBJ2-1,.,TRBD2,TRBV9,CASSARLALYNEQFF,TGTGCCAGCAGCGCCAGACTAGCGCTCTACAATGAGCAGTTCTTC
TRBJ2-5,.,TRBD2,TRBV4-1,CASSLERGGRETQYF,TGCGCCAGCAGCCTGGAGCGGGGGGGCCGGGAGACCCAGTACTTC
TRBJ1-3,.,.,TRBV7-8,CASSLQSSGNTIYF,TGTGCCAGCAGCCTACAGAGCTCTGGAAACACCATATATTTT
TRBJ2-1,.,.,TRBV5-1,CASSLEGASANEQFF,TGCGCCAGCAGCTTGGAGGGGGCTAGCGCCAATGAGCAGTTCTTC
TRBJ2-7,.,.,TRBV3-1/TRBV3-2,CASSQTGAYEQYF,TGTGCCAGCAGCCAAACAGGAGCCTACGAGCAGTACTTC
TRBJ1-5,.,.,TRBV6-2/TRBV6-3,CASSSLREVNQPQHF,TGTGCCAGCAGTTCTCTACGGGAGGTCAATCAGCCCCAGCATTTT
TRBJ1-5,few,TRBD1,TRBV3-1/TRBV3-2,CASSRTGEGNQPQHF,TGTGCCAGCAGCCGGACAGGGGAAGGCAATCAGCCCCAGCATTTT
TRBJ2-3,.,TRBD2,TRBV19,CASSIGVGLSTDTQYF,TGTGCCAGTAGTATAGGGGTGGGACTATCCACAGATACGCAGTATTTT